The rows below give T cell receptor beta chains drawn from one sample of a study of cytomegalovirus exposure and HLA in healthy donors. Assay used: immunoSEQ multiplex PCR; TCRdb lists only in-frame clones, some missing. The sample has 65,000 or so clones, approximately 80% seen once. Material for sequencing was PBMCs. Every receptor here comes from a woman aged 35 to 49 in good health and CMV-seropositive. Each CDR3 is given with its conserved first and last residue. Fields, in order: V gene, clone size, J gene, D gene, CDR3 DNA, CDR3 protein. D genes are given only for firm matches. Size values are once, few and many counts, or a class for expanded clones, and some rows have none.

>TRBV7-2|few|TRBJ2-5|TRBD1
TGTGCCAGCAGCGTGGACAGGCAAAGGGAGACCCAGTACTTC
CASSVDRQRETQYF
>TRBV30|.|TRBJ1-5|TRBD1
TGTGCCTGGAGTCCGGGACAGGTCTCGGTACCCCAGCATTTT
CAWSPGQVSVPQHF
>TRBV6-5|.|TRBJ1-5|.
TGTGCCAGCAGACAGTCAGCGGGGAATTTGCAGCCCCAGCATTTT
CASRQSAGNLQPQHF
>TRBV18|.|TRBJ1-5|TRBD1
TGTGCCAGCTCACCTACAGGGGACCATCAGCCCCAGCATTTT
CASSPTGDHQPQHF
>TRBV11-2|.|TRBJ1-6|TRBD1
TGTGCCAGCAGCTTAAAGAAAACGGGACAGGGCTCACCCCTCCACTTT
CASSLKKTGQGSPLHF
>TRBV7-9|.|TRBJ1-1|.
TGTGCCAGCAGCCCCGAGGCGCCTGAAGCTTTCTTT
CASSPEAPEAFF
>TRBV7-2|.|TRBJ2-1|.
TGTGCCAGCAGCCTCGCGGGGGCAAGCCATGAGCAGTTCTTC
CASSLAGASHEQFF
>TRBV30|once|TRBJ1-6|TRBD1
TGTGCCTGGAGTGAGACAGGGTTGTCTCTATCACCCCTCCACTTT
CAWSETGLSLSPLHF
>TRBV13|once|TRBJ2-5|TRBD1
TGTGCCAGCAGCTTAGGACAAACAGGGGTTGAGACCCAGTACTTC
CASSLGQTGVETQYF
>TRBV6-6|few|TRBJ1-2|.
TGTGCCAGCAGTTACGATGGGTTGAGGGGCTACACCTTC
CASSYDGLRGYTF
>TRBV7-2|few|TRBJ1-1|.
TGTGCCAGCAGCTGGCTTGCGGGACCGAAAATGAACACTGAAGCTTTCTTT
CASSWLAGPKMNTEAFF
>TRBV7-2|.|TRBJ1-2|TRBD1
TGTGCCAGCAGCACGGGACAGGCCTATGGCTACACCTTC
CASSTGQAYGYTF
>TRBV10-3|.|TRBJ1-2|.
TGTGCCATCAGTGAGTCGAGGGGGGGTAAGGACTATGGCTACACCTTC
CAISESRGGKDYGYTF
>TRBV5-1|.|TRBJ2-5|TRBD1
TGCGCCAGCAGCTTGATGGGACAGCAAGAGACCCAGTACTTC
CASSLMGQQETQYF
>TRBV27|few|TRBJ1-6|.
TGTGCCAGCAGTCCACGGAGGCCAACCTCGGGGAATTCACCCCTCCACTTT
CASSPRRPTSGNSPLHF
>TRBV18|.|TRBJ2-1|TRBD2
TGTGCCAGCTCATCAACCTCGATAGCGGGGGGCCATTACAATGAGCAGTTCTTC
CASSSTSIAGGHYNEQFF
>TRBV7-3|few|TRBJ1-1|TRBD1
TGTGCCAGCAGCATGGACAGGGGAAGTGAAGCTTTCTTT
CASSMDRGSEAFF
>TRBV11-1|.|TRBJ2-3|TRBD1
TGTGCCAGCAGCGATAGGACAGGGTCCCATACGCAGTATTTT
CASSDRTGSHTQYF
>TRBV5-1|.|TRBJ2-5|.
TGCGCCAGCCGGGGAGTCGCGGGCGGGTGGGACCAGTACTTC
CASRGVAGGWDQYF
>TRBV18|.|TRBJ2-1|.
TGTGCCAGCTCCCCGCCAGGGCGATACAATGAGCAGTTCTTC
CASSPPGRYNEQFF
>TRBV29-1|.|TRBJ2-7|TRBD1
TGCAGCGTTATGGGACAGGGGAGCCACGAGCAGTACTTC
CSVMGQGSHEQYF
>TRBV19|few|TRBJ1-1|TRBD1
TGTGCCAGTAGCCTGGGACAGGGAAAAGCTTTCTTT
CASSLGQGKAFF
>TRBV6-4|few|TRBJ2-1|.
TGTGCCAGCAGCGAAAAAGGGGAACACAATGAGCAGTTCTTC
CASSEKGEHNEQFF
>TRBV2|few|TRBJ2-6|.
TGTGCCAGCAGTGGTTCGGGGGGGGCCAACGTCCTGACTTTC
CASSGSGGANVLTF
>TRBV6-1|few|TRBJ1-1|TRBD1
TGTGCCAGCAGTGGGGCGGGACAGGCTTCCACTGAAGCTTTCTTT
CASSGAGQASTEAFF
>TRBV6-1|.|TRBJ1-1|TRBD1
TGTGCCAGCAGCTTCGGACAGGGGGCTACCACTGAAGCTTTCTTT
CASSFGQGATTEAFF
>TRBV27|.|TRBJ1-6|TRBD1
TGTGCCAGCAGTTGGGCAGGGGGTAATTCACCCCTCCACTTT
CASSWAGGNSPLHF
>TRBV7-9|.|TRBJ2-3|.
TGTGCCAGCAGCTCCTTGCGAGGGATCACAGATACGCAGTATTTT
CASSSLRGITDTQYF
>TRBV11-2|.|TRBJ2-2|TRBD1
TGTGCCAGCAGCTTGCCAGGGGGTTGGGACACCGGGGAGCTGTTTTTT
CASSLPGGWDTGELFF
>TRBV11-2|.|TRBJ2-3|.
TGTGCCAGCAGATTCTCGGGGGGCGCAGATACGCAGTATTTT
CASRFSGGADTQYF
>TRBV28|.|TRBJ2-1|TRBD2
TGTGCCAGCAGTTTGGTGGGGGGGGGTAAGGATGAGCAGTTCTTC
CASSLVGGGKDEQFF
>TRBV7-2|.|TRBJ2-1|.
TGTGCCAGCAGCTGCCCCGGGGGGCCAAGGAATGAGCAGTTCTTC
CASSCPGGPRNEQFF